Presented here are 19 T cell receptor beta chains from one specimen sequenced in a study of blood T cell repertoires in COVID-19. Generated by immunoSEQ multiplex PCR, the TCRdb table keeps only in-frame clones and is missing some. The sample contains about 130,000 clones, more than 80% of which appear only once. Sequencing was performed on peripheral blood. The source of these receptors is a human donor in a cohort sampled during active COVID-19.

For the CDR3, the DNA is TGTGCCAGCAGCGGGGACAGGACTTATGGCTACACCTTC. Translating it yields CASSGDRTYGYTF. The chain is built from TRBV6-5 and TRBJ1-2, with 8 positions matching TRBD1. CDR1 and CDR2 (germline): MNHEY, SVGAGI. The V segment lost 6 bases and the J segment 5 bases; nucleotides outside the gene matches: 5. CDR3 length: 13 amino acids.

This chain links TRBV20-1 with TRBJ2-2, with D possibly matching TRBD1 (6 bases). There are 15 residues in the CDR3. Between the trimmed V and J ends, which lost 3 bases and 0 bases, there was a span of 11 bases. Germline V gives CDR1 DFQATT, CDR2 SNEGSKA (reference sequence). CDR3 coding DNA: TGCAGTGCTAGTCGTGGGGGCGCGAACACCGGGGAGCTGTTTTTT. Translation gives CSASRGGANTGELFF.

This clone appeared many times. The identical CDR3 is also encoded by other nucleotide sequences in the sample. V and J are TRBV7-2 and TRBJ1-5, with D possibly matching TRBD1 (6 bases). This CDR3 is built from 17 residues. V was trimmed by 0 bases and J by 2 bases, leaving 14 bases between them. Germline V gene data show CDR1 as SGHTA and CDR2 as FQGNSA. The CDR3 here is CASSLALGGAGNQPQHF. The CDR3 DNA sequence: TGTGCCAGCAGCTTAGCGCTTGGGGGGGCTGGCAATCAGCCCCAGCATTTT.

The rearrangement uses TRBV12-3 or TRBV12-4 and TRBJ1-2, with 7 bases identical to TRBD1. The CDR3 is 13 residues long. V trimming: 3 bases; J trimming: 8 bases; junction bases outside the gene matches: 6. Written as DNA, the CDR3 is TGTGCCAGCAGTTTGGGGACAGTCATGGGCTACACCTTC. It is translated as CASSLGTVMGYTF.

This sequence joins TRBV14 and TRBJ1-1; no firm D call. The CDR3 has 15 residues. With 4 bases removed from V and 4 bases from J, the gap between germline ends came to 16 bases. Germline V gene lookup returns CDR1 SGHDN and CDR2 FVKESK. In DNA form, the CDR3 reads TGTGCCAGCAGCCTACGGACCCCAGCGGGCACTGAAGCTTTCTTT. It is translated as CASSLRTPAGTEAFF.

J is TRBJ1-3 and V is TRBV10-3; 8 nucleotides agree with TRBD1. The CDR3 contains 13 residues. Germline V gene sequence: CDR1 ENHRY, CDR2 SYGVKD. The V gene end was trimmed by 6 bases and the J gene end by 7 bases; junction bases not matched to a gene: 5. The CDR3 here is CAIRSDRANTIYF. CDR3 nucleotide sequence: TGTGCCATCAGATCGGACAGGGCGAACACCATATATTTT.

A single count supports this clone. The V and J genes are TRBV4-1 and TRBJ1-5; 7 nucleotides agree with TRBD1. The trim removed 3 bases at V and 2 bases at J, leaving 4 bases unmatched. Germline values: CDR1 MGHRA, CDR2 YSYEKL. The CDR3 sequence is 15 residues long. As DNA, the CDR3 is TGCGCCAGCAGCCAGAACAGGGGCGGCAATCAGCCCCAGCATTTT. Its protein product is CASSQNRGGNQPQHF.

This clone appeared once. The chain links TRBV9 to TRBJ1-6; 7 nucleotides align to TRBD1. V gave up 0 bases and J gave up 10 bases; unmatched junction bases: 10. The length of the CDR3 is 16 residues. Germline V lookup: CDR1 SGDLS, CDR2 YYNGEE. The CDR3 region has the DNA TGTGCCAGCAGCGTAGCCTCACAGGGGTTAGGATCACCCCTCCACTTT. Translation gives CASSVASQGLGSPLHF.

The chain is built from TRBV7-2 and TRBJ2-2, with 7 bases aligning to TRBD1. After removal of 10 bases from V and 0 bases from J, the junction contained 11 bases not matched to a gene. Germline values: CDR1 SGHTA, CDR2 FQGNSA. The CDR3 spans 16 residues. The CDR3, as DNA: TGTGCCACACCGATAACCGGGACAGCGAACACCGGGGAGCTGTTTTTT. It yields the protein CATPITGTANTGELFF.

This clone was observed once. J is TRBJ1-1 and V is TRBV3-1 (or the pseudogene TRBV3-2); D possibly corresponds to TRBD1 (6 bases). Trimming stripped 1 base from V and 7 bases from J, with 13 bases between. This CDR3 comprises 14 residues. Looked up from germline, CDR1 is LGHDT and CDR2 is YNNKEL (reference sequence). CDR3 sequence (DNA): TGTGCCAGCAGCCAAGGTAGAAAGGGGGATGAAGCTTTCTTT. Translated, it gives CASSQGRKGDEAFF.

This clone was found once. The rearrangement links TRBV2 to TRBJ2-7, with D possibly TRBD2 on 6 matching bases. The CDR3 loop spans 16 amino acids. V gave up 7 bases and J gave up 1 base, with 20 bases separating them. In germline, CDR1 is SNHLY, CDR2 FYNNEI. As DNA, the CDR3 is TGTGCCAGCAAGGCGGGGCAAGGGAAAATTTCCTACGAGCAGTACTTC. Encoded protein: CASKAGQGKISYEQYF.

The chain recombines TRBV2 with TRBJ2-3; D is unresolved. The CDR3 length is 13 residues. The V end lost 6 bases, the J end lost 6 bases, and 13 bases lay between the germline ends. Germline V gene sequence: CDR1 SNHLY, CDR2 FYNNEI. The CDR3 nucleotides read TGTGCCAGCAGGCTAGGAGTATACGATACGCAGTATTTT. This translates into CASRLGVYDTQYF.

The table lists this clone with a few counts. This chain connects TRBV19 to TRBJ2-2; 7 bases fit TRBD2. The CDR3 consists of 19 residues. The V gene end was trimmed by 3 bases and the J gene end by 2 bases; junction bases not matched to a gene: 15. Per the germline V gene, CDR1 is LNHDA and CDR2 is SQIVND (reference sequence). This CDR3 reads CASSIPEIRPGGNTGELFF. CDR3 in DNA: TGTGCCAGTAGTATTCCCGAAATAAGGCCGGGGGGAAACACCGGGGAGCTGTTTTTT. Filled out from reference TRBV19 and TRBJ2-2, the complete variable domain reads DGGITQSPKYLFRKEGQNVTLSCEQNLNHDAMYWYRQDPGQGLRLIYYSQIVNDFQKGDIAEGYSVSREKKESFPLTVTSAQKNPTAFYLCASSIPEIRPGGNTGELFFGEGSRLTVL.

This clone has only one observation. The chain links TRBV27 to TRBJ2-7; possible D gene TRBD1, 6 bases. Germline loops: CDR1 MNHEY, CDR2 SMNVEV (reference sequence). CDR3 length: 14 residues. Trimming cost V 6 bases and J 3 bases, with 15 bases left between them. The CDR3 DNA sequence: TGTGCCAGCAGCAGCAGGGGTAGGGGCTACGAGCAGTACTTC. It is translated as CASSSRGRGYEQYF.

The chain joins TRBV30 to TRBJ2-1; TRBD2 agrees at 10 bases. With V trimmed by 3 bases and J by 8 bases, 13 bases remained unmatched. CDR3 length: 16 residues. Germline CDR1 GTSNPN, CDR2 SVGIG (reference sequence). CDR3 in DNA: TGTGCCTGGAGAGCACAAGCGGGGGGGCCTTACCATGAGCAGTTCTTC. Translated, it gives CAWRAQAGGPYHEQFF.

The rearrangement links TRBV5-1 to TRBJ2-2; D possibly corresponds to TRBD2 (6 bases). Germline values: CDR1 SGHRS, CDR2 YFSETQ. The CDR3 consists of 14 residues. The germline V and J ends were trimmed by 3 bases and 7 bases, with 13 bases remaining between them. CDR3 sequence (DNA): TGCGCCAGCAGCTACGGGGACTCCCACGGGGAGCTGTTTTTT. Its protein product is CASSYGDSHGELFF.

Only a few counts were recorded for this clone. The chain employs TRBV19 and TRBJ1-2, with D possibly matching TRBD1 (5 bases). The CDR3 extends over 13 amino acids. The V and J ends lost 8 bases and 5 bases respectively, with 15 bases between them. Germline V gives CDR1 LNHDA, CDR2 SQIVND (reference sequence). The CDR3 sequence is CASSWGKGYGYTF. CDR3 coding DNA: TGTGCCAGTTCATGGGGCAAGGGGTATGGCTACACCTTC.

The V gene is TRBV2, the J gene TRBJ2-5, with a tentative D call TRBD2 (6 bases). The V and J ends lost 8 bases and 6 bases respectively, with 13 bases between them. The CDR3 sequence is 12 residues long. The germline V gene has CDR1 SNHLY and CDR2 FYNNEI. CDR3 amino acids: CASRPGAQTQYF. The CDR3 region has the DNA TGTGCCAGCCGACCGGGAGCCCAGACCCAGTACTTC.

The J gene is TRBJ1-5, the V gene TRBV6-6; D not certain. The germline gives CDR1 MNHNY, CDR2 SVGAGI (reference sequence). The CDR3 has 15 amino acids. V lost 1 base to trimming and J lost 0 bases, with 7 bases between them. CDR3 nucleotide sequence: TGTGCCAGCAGTTACTTCGGTAATAGCAATCAGCCCCAGCATTTT. Protein sequence: CASSYFGNSNQPQHF.